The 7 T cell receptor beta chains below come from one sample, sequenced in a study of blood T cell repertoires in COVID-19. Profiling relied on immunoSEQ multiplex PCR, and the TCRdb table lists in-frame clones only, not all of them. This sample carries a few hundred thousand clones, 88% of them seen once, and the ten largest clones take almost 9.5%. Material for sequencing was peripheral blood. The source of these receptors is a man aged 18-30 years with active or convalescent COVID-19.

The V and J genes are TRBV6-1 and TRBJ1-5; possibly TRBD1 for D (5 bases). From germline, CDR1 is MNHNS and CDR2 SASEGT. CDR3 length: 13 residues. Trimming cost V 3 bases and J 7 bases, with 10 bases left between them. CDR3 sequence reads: CASSERDHQPQHF. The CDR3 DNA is TGTGCCAGCAGTGAGCGGGACCACCAGCCCCAGCATTTT.

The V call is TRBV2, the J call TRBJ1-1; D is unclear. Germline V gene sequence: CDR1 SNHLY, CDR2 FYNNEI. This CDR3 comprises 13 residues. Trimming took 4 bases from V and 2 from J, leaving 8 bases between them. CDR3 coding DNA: TGTGCCAGCAGTGTCGCCAGAAACACTGAAGCTTTCTTT. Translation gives CASSVARNTEAFF.

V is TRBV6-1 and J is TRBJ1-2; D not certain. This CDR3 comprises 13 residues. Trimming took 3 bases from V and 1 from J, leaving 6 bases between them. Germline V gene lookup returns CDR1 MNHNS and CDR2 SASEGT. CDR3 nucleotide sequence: TGTGCCAGCAGTGAGACTTTTAACTATGGCTACACCTTC. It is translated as CASSETFNYGYTF.

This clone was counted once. The chain's CDR3 is CASSMGGVTEAFF. CDR3 sequence (DNA): TGTGCCAGTAGTATGGGGGGGGTCACTGAAGCTTTCTTT. The V gene is TRBV19, the J gene TRBJ1-1; tentative D call: TRBD1 (5 bases). V lost 3 bases and J 4 bases, leaving 9 bases between the germline ends. The germline gives CDR1 LNHDA, CDR2 SQIVND (reference sequence). CDR3 size: 13 residues.

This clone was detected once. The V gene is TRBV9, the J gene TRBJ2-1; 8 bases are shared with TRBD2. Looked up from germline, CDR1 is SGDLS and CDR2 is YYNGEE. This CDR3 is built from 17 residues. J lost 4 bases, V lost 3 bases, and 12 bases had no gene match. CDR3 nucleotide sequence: TGTGCCAGCAGCGGGAGCCAGGGGACTAGGCCATACAATGAGCAGTTCTTC. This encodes CASSGSQGTRPYNEQFF.

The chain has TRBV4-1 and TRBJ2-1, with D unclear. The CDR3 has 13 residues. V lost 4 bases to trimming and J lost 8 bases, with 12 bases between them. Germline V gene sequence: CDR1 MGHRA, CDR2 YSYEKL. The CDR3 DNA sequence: TGCGCCAGCAGCCCTCGCTATTCGGATGAGCAGTTCTTC. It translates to CASSPRYSDEQFF.

The CDR3: CSARGQGLGFF. The CDR3 DNA is TGCAGTGCTAGGGGACAGGGTCTAGGATTCTTC. V usage is TRBV20-1 and J usage is TRBJ2-1; the match to TRBD1 covers 9 bases. Germline V gene lookup returns CDR1 DFQATT and CDR2 SNEGSKA (reference sequence). This CDR3 region has 11 residues. V shed 3 bases, J shed 16 bases, and the junction held 7 bases outside the gene matches.